The 5 T cell receptor beta chains reported below all come from one sample, sequenced in a study of cytomegalovirus exposure and HLA in healthy donors. A multiplex PCR was run with 60 Vbeta primers and 13 Jbeta primers. Repertoires were generated with immunoSEQ multiplex PCR, while TCRdb's copy carries only in-frame clones and drops some. The sample lists more than 100,000 clones; 80% were seen once. Sequenced material: PBMCs. These TCRs come from a man between 50 and 59 years old in good health and CMV-seronegative.

As regards this clone: An end of the junction differs from the germline gene, which may be a read error. This CDR3 reads CASSQETGTIYGYPF. Here the CDR3 DNA reads TGCGCCAGCAGCCAAGAGACAGGGACAATCTATGGCTACCCCTTC. The V gene is TRBV4-3, the J gene TRBJ1-2; TRBD1 matches at 7 bases. From germline, CDR1 is LGHNA and CDR2 YSLEER. The CDR3 spans 15 residues.

This sequence joins TRBV10-3 and TRBJ2-2; 11 nucleotides line up with TRBD2. CDR1 is ENHRY and CDR2 is SYGVKD in the germline V gene. J was trimmed by 5 bases and V by 4 bases; bases with no gene match: 6. This CDR3 has 16 amino acids. For the CDR3, the DNA is TGTGCCATCAGTGGGCTAGCGGGAGGACTAACCGGGGAGCTGTTTTTT. It is translated as CAISGLAGGLTGELFF.

This clone was seen a single time. The genes are TRBV19 and TRBJ2-7; possible D gene TRBD2, 5 bases. The germline gives CDR1 LNHDA, CDR2 SQIVND (reference sequence). Trimming pared 5 bases from V and 2 bases from J, leaving 10 bases between. The CDR3 consists of 13 residues. CDR3 loop: CASSFQRTYEQYF. CDR3 coding DNA: TGTGCCAGTAGTTTCCAGCGGACCTACGAGCAGTACTTC.

The CDR3 loop is CAINLGQGVHEQYF. CDR3 DNA: TGTGCCATCAACCTCGGACAGGGGGTCCACGAGCAGTACTTC. The chain uses TRBV10-3 and TRBJ2-7; 10 bases fit TRBD1. Germline V gene sequence: CDR1 ENHRY, CDR2 SYGVKD. Trimming removed 7 bases from V and 5 bases from J; junction bases left unmatched: 8. There are 14 residues in the CDR3.

This clone was recorded a few times. V gene TRBV28 combines with J gene TRBJ2-1; D not resolved. Trimming stripped 4 bases from V and 0 bases from J, with 13 bases between. Germline V gives CDR1 MDHEN, CDR2 SYDVKM. CDR3 length: 16 residues. The CDR3 protein is CASSSRGPSSYNEQFF. CDR3 nucleotide sequence: TGTGCCAGCAGTTCCCGAGGCCCCAGCTCCTACAATGAGCAGTTCTTC.